The T cell receptor (beta chain) under discussion was sequenced for a study of early T cells in non-severe SARS-CoV-2 infection. Study-level background: Sequenced material consisted of bulk RNA (from unsorted whole blood), and chains were unpaired. Overall study findings and caveats: Comparison of clonotypes with VDJdb favored anti-spike CD8 responses while missing private and CD4 specificities.

This clonotype turned up a few times. Antigen: not known. Individual cDNA molecules each received unique molecular identifiers attached to them. Via MiXCR, TCRdb re-called the 5' RACE reads, giving one row per CDR3 protein. This table holds around 76,000 distinct CDR3 sequences, roughly 14% found once. The specimen was whole blood, collected at baseline. This receptor was obtained from an adult who was a healthcare worker with PCR-confirmed SARS-CoV-2 infection or an uninfected control (not recorded which).

CDR3 nucleotide sequence: TGTGCCATCAGTGCAGGGGGAGAAGAGACCCAGTACTTC. Protein product: CAISAGGEETQYF. J is TRBJ2-5 and V is TRBV10-3; 7 nucleotides align to TRBD1. Per the germline V gene, CDR1 is ENHRY and CDR2 is SYGVKD. The CDR3 spans 13 residues. J was trimmed by 3 bases and V by 4 bases; bases with no gene match: 2.